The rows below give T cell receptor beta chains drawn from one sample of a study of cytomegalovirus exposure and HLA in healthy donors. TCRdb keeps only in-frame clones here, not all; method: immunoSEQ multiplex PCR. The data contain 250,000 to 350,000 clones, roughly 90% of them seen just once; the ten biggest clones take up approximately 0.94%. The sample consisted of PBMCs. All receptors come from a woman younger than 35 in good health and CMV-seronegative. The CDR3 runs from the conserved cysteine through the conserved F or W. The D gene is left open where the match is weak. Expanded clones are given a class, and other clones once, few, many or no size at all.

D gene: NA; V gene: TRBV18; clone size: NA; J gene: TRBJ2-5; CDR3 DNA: TGTGCCAGCTCACCCCTTAGCAAAGAGACCCAGTACTTC; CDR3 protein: CASSPLSKETQYF
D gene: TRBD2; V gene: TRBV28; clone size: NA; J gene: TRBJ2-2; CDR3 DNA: TGTGCCAGCAGGCCGGGACTAGCTCTTTCCGGGGAGCTGTTTTTT; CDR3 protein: CASRPGLALSGELFF
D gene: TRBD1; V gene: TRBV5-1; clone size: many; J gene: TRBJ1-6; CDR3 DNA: TGCGCCAGCAGCCGGGACAGCGCTAATTCACCCCTCCACTTT; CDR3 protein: CASSRDSANSPLHF
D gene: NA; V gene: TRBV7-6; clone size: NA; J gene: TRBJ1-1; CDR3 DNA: TGTGCCAGCAGCTTAGGAGGGAGGAACACTGAAGCTTTCTTT; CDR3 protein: CASSLGGRNTEAFF
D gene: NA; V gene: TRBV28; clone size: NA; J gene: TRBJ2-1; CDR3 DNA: TGTGCCAGCAGTTCTCGTCTAGCGCCAGTACAGAATGAGCAGTTCTTC; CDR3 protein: CASSSRLAPVQNEQFF
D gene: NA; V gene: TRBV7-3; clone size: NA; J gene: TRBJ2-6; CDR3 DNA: TGTGCCAGCAGCTCGTCCTCTGGGGCCAACGTCCTGACTTTC; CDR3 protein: CASSSSSGANVLTF
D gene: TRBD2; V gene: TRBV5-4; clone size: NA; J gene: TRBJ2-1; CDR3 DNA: TGTGCCAGCAGCTTGGGGGATAGACTAGCGGGAGATGAGCAGTTCTTC; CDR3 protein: CASSLGDRLAGDEQFF
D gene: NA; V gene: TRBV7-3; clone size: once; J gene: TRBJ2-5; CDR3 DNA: TGTGCCAGCAGCGCCTCCGGGACACGACAAGAGACCCAGTACTTC; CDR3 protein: CASSASGTRQETQYF
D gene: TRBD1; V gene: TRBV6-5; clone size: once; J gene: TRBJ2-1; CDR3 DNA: TGTGCCAGCAGTCTACAGGGGGGTGAGCAGTTCTTC; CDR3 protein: CASSLQGGEQFF
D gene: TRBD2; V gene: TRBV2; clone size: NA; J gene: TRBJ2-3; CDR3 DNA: TGTGCCAGCAGTGAAGTTTCGCGGCTAGCGGGAGTGAGAGATACGCAGTATTTT; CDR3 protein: CASSEVSRLAGVRDTQYF
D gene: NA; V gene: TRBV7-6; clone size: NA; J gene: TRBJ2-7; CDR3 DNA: TGTGCCAGCAGCTTAGTAGACAGTTCAAGCCACGAGCAGTACTTC; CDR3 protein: CASSLVDSSSHEQYF
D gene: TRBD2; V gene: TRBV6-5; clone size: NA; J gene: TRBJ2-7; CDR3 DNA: TGTGCCAGCAGTCGGACTAGCGGGGGCTACGAGCAGTACTTC; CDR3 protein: CASSRTSGGYEQYF
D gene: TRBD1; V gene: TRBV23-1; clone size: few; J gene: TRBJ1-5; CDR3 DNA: TGCGCCAGCAGTCGAGCGACAGGGAGCAATCAGCCCCAGCATTTT; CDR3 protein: CASSRATGSNQPQHF
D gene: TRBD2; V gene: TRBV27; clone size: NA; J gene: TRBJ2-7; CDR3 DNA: TGTGCCAGCAGTTGGGGCCCTAGCGGGAGAGGGGACGAGCAGTACTTC; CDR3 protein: CASSWGPSGRGDEQYF
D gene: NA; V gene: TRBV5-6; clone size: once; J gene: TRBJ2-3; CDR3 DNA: TGTGCCAGCAGACTGACTAGCACAGATACGCAGTATTTT; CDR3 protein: CASRLTSTDTQYF
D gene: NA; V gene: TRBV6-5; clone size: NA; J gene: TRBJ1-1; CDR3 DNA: TGTGCCAGCAGTTACCTCCTAAGGGGGACCGCTGAAGCTTTCTTT; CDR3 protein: CASSYLLRGTAEAFF
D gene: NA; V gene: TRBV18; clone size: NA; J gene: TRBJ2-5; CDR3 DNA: TGTGCCAGCTCACCACGTCAGGCACAAGAGACCCAGTACTTC; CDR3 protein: CASSPRQAQETQYF
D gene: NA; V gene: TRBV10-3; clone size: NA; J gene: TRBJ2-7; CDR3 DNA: TGTGCCATCAGAGCGGAGGGCAGCTCCTACGAGCAGTACTTC; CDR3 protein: CAIRAEGSSYEQYF
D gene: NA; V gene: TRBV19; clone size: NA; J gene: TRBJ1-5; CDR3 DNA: TGTGCCAGTAGAAGTGGCAGGCGCAATCAGCCCCAGCATTTT; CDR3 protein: CASRSGRRNQPQHF
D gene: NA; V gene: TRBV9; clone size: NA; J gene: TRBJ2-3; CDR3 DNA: TGTGCCAGCAGCGCCCAGGGTCTTACGGATACGCAGTATTTT; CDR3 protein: CASSAQGLTDTQYF
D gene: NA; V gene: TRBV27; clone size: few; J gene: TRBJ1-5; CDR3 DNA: TGTGCCAGCAGCATGACAGGAGTCAATCAGCCCCAGCATTTT; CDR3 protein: CASSMTGVNQPQHF
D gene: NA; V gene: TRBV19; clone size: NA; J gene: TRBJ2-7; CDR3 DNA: TGTGCCAGTAGTATAGTAGGTGCAGGGGTCGGCTACGAGCAGTACTTC; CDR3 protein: CASSIVGAGVGYEQYF
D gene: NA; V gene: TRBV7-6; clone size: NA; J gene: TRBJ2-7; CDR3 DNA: TGTGCCAGCAGCCGCAACCAGGGGTCCTCCTACGAGCAGTACTTC; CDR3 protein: CASSRNQGSSYEQYF
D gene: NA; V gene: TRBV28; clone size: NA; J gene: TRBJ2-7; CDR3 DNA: TGTGCCAGCAGTTTCGGGTTGGGCTCCTACGAGCAGTACTTC; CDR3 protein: CASSFGLGSYEQYF
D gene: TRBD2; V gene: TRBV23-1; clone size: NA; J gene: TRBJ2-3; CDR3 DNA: TGCGCCAGCAGTCAAACGACTAGCGGCCCTAGCACAGATACGCAGTATTTT; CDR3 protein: CASSQTTSGPSTDTQYF
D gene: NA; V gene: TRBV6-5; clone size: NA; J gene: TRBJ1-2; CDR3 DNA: TGTGCCAGCAGTTACTCCTCGGACAGCTCTTGGGGCTACACCTTC; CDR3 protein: CASSYSSDSSWGYTF
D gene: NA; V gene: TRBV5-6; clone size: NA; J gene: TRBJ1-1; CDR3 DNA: TGTGCCAGCAGCGGAGTGGGACAGAACACTGAAGCTTTCTTT; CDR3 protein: CASSGVGQNTEAFF
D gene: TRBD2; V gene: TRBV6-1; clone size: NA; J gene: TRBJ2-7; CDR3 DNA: TGTGCCAGCAGTGAAGGACCTCTAGCGGTAATATACGAGCAGTACTTC; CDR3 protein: CASSEGPLAVIYEQYF
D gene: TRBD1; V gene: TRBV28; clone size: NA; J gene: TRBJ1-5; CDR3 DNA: TGTGCCAGCCTGGACAGGGGGCGTCAGCCCCAGCATTTT; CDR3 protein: CASLDRGRQPQHF
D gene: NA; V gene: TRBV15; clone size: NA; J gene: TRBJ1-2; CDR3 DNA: TGTGCCACCAGCAGATCGGACACCGTTAACTATGGCTACACCTTC; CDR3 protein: CATSRSDTVNYGYTF
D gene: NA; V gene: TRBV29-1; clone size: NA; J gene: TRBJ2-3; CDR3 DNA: TGCAGCGCCAAACCCCCAAGACAGAGACTTACTAGCACAGATACGCAGTATTTT; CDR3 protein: CSAKPPRQRLTSTDTQYF
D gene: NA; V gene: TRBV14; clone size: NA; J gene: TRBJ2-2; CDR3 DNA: TGTGCCAGCAGCCAAGCCAGGGGGAACACCGGGGAGCTGTTTTTT; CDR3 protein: CASSQARGNTGELFF
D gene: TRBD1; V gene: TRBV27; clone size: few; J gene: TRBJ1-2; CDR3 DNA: TGTGCCAGCTCGCAGGGGGCGGGAGGCTACACCTTC; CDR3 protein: CASSQGAGGYTF
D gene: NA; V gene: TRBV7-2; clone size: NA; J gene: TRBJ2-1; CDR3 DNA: TGTGCCAGCAGCCGCGACAGAGCCCTCTACAATGAGCAGTTCTTC; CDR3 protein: CASSRDRALYNEQFF
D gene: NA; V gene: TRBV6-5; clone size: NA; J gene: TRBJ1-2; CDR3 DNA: TGTGCCAGCAGTTCCCGCCGGGGGACCCCCTCGCATGGCTACACCTTC; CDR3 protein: CASSSRRGTPSHGYTF
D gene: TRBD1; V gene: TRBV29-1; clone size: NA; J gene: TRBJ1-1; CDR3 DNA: TGCAGCGCCAGACAGGGACTGAACACTGAAGCTTTCTTT; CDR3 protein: CSARQGLNTEAFF
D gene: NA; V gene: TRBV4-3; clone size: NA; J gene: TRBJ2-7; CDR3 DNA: TGCGCCAGCAGCCCCCGCATCAGGCAGACCCACGAGCAGTACTTC; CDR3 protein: CASSPRIRQTHEQYF
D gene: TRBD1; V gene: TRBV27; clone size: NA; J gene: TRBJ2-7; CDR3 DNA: TGTGCCAGCACCCGGACAGGGAAGTCCTACGAGCAGTACTTC; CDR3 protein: CASTRTGKSYEQYF
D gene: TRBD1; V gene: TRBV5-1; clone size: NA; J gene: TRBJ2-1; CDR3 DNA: TGCGCCAGCAGCTTGCGGGACAGGGGTTTGGGAGTCTCCTACAATGAGCAGTTCTTC; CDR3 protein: CASSLRDRGLGVSYNEQFF
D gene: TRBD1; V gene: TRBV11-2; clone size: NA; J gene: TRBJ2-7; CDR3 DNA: TGTGCCAGCAGCTTAAAGGGACAGGGGAAACGCGAGCAGTACTTC; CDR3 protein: CASSLKGQGKREQYF
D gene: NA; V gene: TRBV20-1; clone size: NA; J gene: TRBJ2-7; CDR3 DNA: TGCAGTGCCTTCACACGTAGGGAGTTGTACTTC; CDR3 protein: CSAFTRRELYF
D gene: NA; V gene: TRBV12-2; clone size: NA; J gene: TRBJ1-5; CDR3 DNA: TGTGCAAGTCGGGACTCAGGGGGCATGCCTCAGCCCCAGCATTTT; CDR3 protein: CASRDSGGMPQPQHF
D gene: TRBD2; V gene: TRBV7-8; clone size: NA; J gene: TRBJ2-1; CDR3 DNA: TGTGCCAGCACCGAGGGGGACCGGTGGACTAGCGTTAAGGATGAGCAGTTCTTC; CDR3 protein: CASTEGDRWTSVKDEQFF
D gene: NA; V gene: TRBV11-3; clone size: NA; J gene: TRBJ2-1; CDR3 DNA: TGTGCCAGCAGCTTAGGATGGAGGGCGAACGGAGAGGGTGAGCAGTTCTTC; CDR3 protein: CASSLGWRANGEGEQFF
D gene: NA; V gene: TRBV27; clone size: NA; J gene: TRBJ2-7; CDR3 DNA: TGTGCCAGCAGTTTATCGTTGAGGGACTACGAGCAGTACTTC; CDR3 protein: CASSLSLRDYEQYF
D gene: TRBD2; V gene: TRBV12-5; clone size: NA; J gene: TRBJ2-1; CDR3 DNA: TGTGCTAGTGGAATAGCGGGAGTTAGAGGGGAGCAGTTCTTC; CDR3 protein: CASGIAGVRGEQFF
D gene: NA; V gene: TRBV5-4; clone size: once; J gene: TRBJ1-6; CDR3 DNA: TGTGCCAGCAGCTTGGGACCTGGGCCCCGGCTCAATTCACCCCTCCACTTT; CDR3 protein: CASSLGPGPRLNSPLHF
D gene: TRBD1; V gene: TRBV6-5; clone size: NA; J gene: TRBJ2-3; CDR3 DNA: TGTGCCTGCCGGGACAGGGTCACAGATACGCAGTATTTT; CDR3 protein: CACRDRVTDTQYF
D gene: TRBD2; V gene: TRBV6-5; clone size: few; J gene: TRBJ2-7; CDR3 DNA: TGTGCCAGCAGCCTGGTGGAGGGAGGGGACGAGCAGTACTTC; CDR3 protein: CASSLVEGGDEQYF